Listed here are 21 T cell receptor beta chains from one sample, sequenced in a study of early T cells in non-severe SARS-CoV-2 infection. Via MiXCR, TCRdb re-called the 5' RACE reads, giving one row per CDR3 protein. The table lists some 88,000 distinct CDR3 sequences, approximately 17% of them singletons. The sequencing here drew on whole blood, taken at baseline. The receptors were sampled from an adult who was a healthcare worker with PCR-confirmed SARS-CoV-2 infection or an uninfected control (not recorded which).

The chain is built from TRBV28 and TRBJ2-5; maybe TRBD2 (5 bases). Trimming stripped 2 bases from V and 4 bases from J, with 8 bases between. The CDR3 loop spans 13 amino acids. The germline CDR1 and CDR2 sequences are MDHEN and SYDVKM. The CDR3 loop is CASSLPGLETQYF. For the CDR3, the DNA is TGTGCCAGCAGTTTACCGGGATTAGAGACCCAGTACTTC.

This clonotype was recorded a few times. The chain links TRBV12-3 or TRBV12-4 to TRBJ2-2; 9 bases are a match to TRBD1. With V trimmed by 6 bases and J by 6 bases, 14 bases remained unmatched. There are 17 residues in the CDR3. DNA for the CDR3: TGTGCCAGCAGCCTGATACGGGGACAGGGCGGTCCCGGGGAGCTGTTTTTT. It yields the protein CASSLIRGQGGPGELFF.

This clonotype showed up just a few times. The chain carries TRBV12-3 or TRBV12-4 and TRBJ1-3; 8 positions match TRBD1. V gave up 10 bases and J gave up 7 bases; unmatched junction bases: 9. The CDR3 has 13 residues. In nucleotides, the CDR3 is TGTGCCACACAGTTGCAGGGGGCCAACACCATATATTTT. Translated, it gives CATQLQGANTIYF.

This clonotype was found a few times. This chain joins TRBV5-4 and TRBJ2-5; D may be TRBD1 (5 bases). V was pared by 4 bases and J by 0 bases, with 10 bases between. The CDR3 consists of 14 residues. Germline loops: CDR1 SGHNT, CDR2 YYREEE (reference sequence). The CDR3 sequence is CASSQRQYQETQYF. Here the CDR3 DNA reads TGTGCCAGCAGCCAAAGACAGTACCAAGAGACCCAGTACTTC.

This clonotype was observed a handful of times. V and J are TRBV5-1 and TRBJ2-5; D call uncertain. The CDR3 is made up of 11 amino acids. Per germline, CDR1 SGHRS and CDR2 YFSETQ. V lost 3 bases and J lost 3, with 3 bases in between. The CDR3 protein is CASSSKETQYF. The CDR3 coding sequence is TGCGCCAGCAGCTCTAAAGAGACCCAGTACTTC.

This clonotype was detected ten times or more. J is TRBJ1-6 and V is TRBV28; TRBD1 agrees at 8 bases. This CDR3 is 13 amino acids long. Germline CDR1 MDHEN, CDR2 SYDVKM. V trimming: 4 bases; J trimming: 8 bases; junction bases outside the gene matches: 1. CDR3 residues: CASSSTGDSPLHF. CDR3 nucleotide sequence: TGTGCCAGCAGTTCGACAGGGGATTCACCCCTCCACTTT.

The genes are TRBV29-1 and TRBJ1-5; 7 bases align to TRBD1. Germline CDR1 and CDR2: SQVTM and ANQGSEA. With V trimmed by 4 bases and J by 7 bases, 7 bases remained unmatched. CDR3 size: 13 residues. DNA of the CDR3: TGCAGCGTTGTACAGGGGCTAGGGCAGCCCCAGCATTTT. It encodes CSVVQGLGQPQHF.

The table lists this clonotype with many counts. The genes are TRBV27 and TRBJ2-1; perhaps TRBD1 as D (6 bases). V gave up 8 bases and J gave up 7 bases, with 21 bases separating them. Germline CDR1 is MNHEY and CDR2 is SMNVEV (reference sequence). This CDR3 has 15 amino acids. The CDR3 coding sequence is TGTGCCAGCGGGGATTATGGACAGTATGAGAATGAGCAGTTCTTC. Its translation: CASGDYGQYENEQFF.

This clonotype turned up a few times. The CDR3, as DNA: TGCGCCAGCAGCTTTCAGACGGGGGCCCAAGAGACCCAGTACTTC. It is translated as CASSFQTGAQETQYF. The chain has TRBV5-1 and TRBJ2-5; D may correspond to TRBD1 or TRBD2 (6 bases each). The CDR3 is 15 residues long. Germline assignment: CDR1 SGHRS and CDR2 YFSETQ. The V and J ends lost 2 bases and 1 base respectively, with 12 bases between them.

A few counts support this clonotype. The chain carries TRBV5-1 and TRBJ1-2; maybe TRBD1 (5 bases). The CDR3 spans 13 residues. The V end lost 2 bases, the J end lost 5 bases, and 10 bases lay between the germline ends. Per germline, CDR1 SGHRS and CDR2 YFSETQ. CDR3 residues: CASSFGTEYGYTF. CDR3 bases: TGCGCCAGCAGCTTTGGGACGGAGTATGGCTACACCTTC.

This sequence joins TRBV28 and TRBJ2-7, with 10 bases fitting TRBD2. The V segment lost 3 bases and the J segment 5 bases; nucleotides outside the gene matches: 10. Germline V lookup: CDR1 MDHEN, CDR2 SYDVKM. The CDR3 sequence is 16 residues long. CDR3 DNA: TGTGCCAGCAGTTTCGAGCCCCAGCGGGAGGGCGACGAGCAGTACTTC. Encoded protein: CASSFEPQREGDEQYF.

The chain has TRBV20-1 and TRBJ2-7; D may be TRBD1 (5 bases). The CDR3 totals 14 residues. Trimming pared 4 bases from V and 2 bases from J, leaving 15 bases between. CDR1 and CDR2 from the germline V gene are DFQATT and SNEGSKA (reference sequence). CDR3 region: CSATSSTATYEQYF. CDR3 nucleotide sequence: TGCAGTGCTACCTCCTCGACAGCGACCTACGAGCAGTACTTC.

This clonotype was counted between two and nine times. This chain connects TRBV9 to TRBJ2-2; TRBD1 aligns across 7 bases. The V segment lost 3 bases and the J segment 1 base; nucleotides outside the gene matches: 6. The CDR3 loop spans 16 amino acids. Germline-derived CDR1 and CDR2 are SGDLS and YYNGEE. The CDR3 DNA reads TGTGCCAGCAGCGCTAAGACAGGGCGGAACACCGGGGAGCTGTTTTTT. This sequence encodes CASSAKTGRNTGELFF.

This clonotype has more than one count but fewer than ten. This rearrangement joins TRBV28 to TRBJ2-7, with D hard to call. CDR1 and CDR2 from the germline V gene are MDHEN and SYDVKM. Trimming took off 3 bases at V and 6 bases at J, with 12 bases between the two ends. CDR3 length: 13 amino acids. This chain's CDR3 is CASSLNSLREQYF. As DNA, the CDR3 is TGTGCCAGCAGTTTGAACAGCTTGCGCGAGCAGTACTTC.

This clonotype was detected many times. The chain links TRBV28 to TRBJ1-4; no clear D. The CDR3 runs 14 residues. Germline lookup yields CDR1 MDHEN and CDR2 SYDVKM. The germline V and J ends were trimmed by 6 bases and 8 bases, with 16 bases remaining between them. This CDR3 reads CASRTTDGIEKLFF. In DNA form, the CDR3 reads TGTGCCAGCAGAACGACCGATGGTATCGAAAAACTGTTTTTT.

In its sample, this clonotype was seen many times. The chain employs TRBV28 and TRBJ1-1, with TRBD1 identical over 7 bases. The J segment lost 7 bases and the V segment lost 3 bases, leaving 11 bases of the junction unmatched. Looked up from germline, CDR1 is MDHEN and CDR2 is SYDVKM. There are 15 residues in the CDR3. The CDR3 sequence is CASSFGPDRDREAFF. In DNA, the CDR3 is TGTGCCAGCAGTTTTGGACCCGACAGGGACCGTGAAGCTTTCTTT.

This clonotype has just a few counts. This chain's CDR3 is CASSYDGTVSYGYTF. CDR3 sequence (DNA): TGTGCCAGCAGTTACGACGGGACAGTCAGCTATGGCTACACCTTC. This chain links TRBV6-5 with TRBJ1-2; 7 bases are a match to TRBD1. J was trimmed by 4 bases and V by 2 bases; bases with no gene match: 7. Germline CDR1 is MNHEY and CDR2 is SVGAGI. The CDR3 has 15 amino acids.

This clonotype was detected only a few times. The rearrangement links TRBV2 to TRBJ2-2; 10 positions match TRBD2. Germline V gene sequence: CDR1 SNHLY, CDR2 FYNNEI. The CDR3 length is 16 residues. V shed 5 bases and J 1 base; nucleotides not matched to a gene: 4. CDR3 in DNA: TGTGCCAGCAGTCCGCCTAGCGGGGGGAACACCGGGGAGCTGTTTTTT. Translated: CASSPPSGGNTGELFF.

This clonotype has only a few counts. The gene calls are TRBV14 and TRBJ2-3; D is perhaps TRBD1 or TRBD2 (5 bases each). V lost 6 bases and J lost 1, with 11 bases in between. CDR1 is SGHDN, CDR2 FVKESK, per germline. The CDR3 covers 14 residues. In DNA, the CDR3 is TGTGCCAGCAGTCCCGGGACCGGCACAGATACGCAGTATTTT. Protein: CASSPGTGTDTQYF.

This rearrangement joins TRBV20-1 to TRBJ2-7, with TRBD1 matching over 8 bases. Germline assignment: CDR1 DFQATT and CDR2 SNEGSKA (reference sequence). There are 15 residues in the CDR3. Trimming cost V 6 bases and J 3 bases; bases outside gene matches: 13. The CDR3 is CSAIVPRDRGYEQYF. The CDR3 coding sequence is TGCAGTGCAATAGTTCCCCGCGACAGGGGCTACGAGCAGTACTTC.

This clonotype was counted a few times. V and J are TRBV5-6 and TRBJ1-2; possible D gene TRBD1, 5 bases. V gave up 2 bases and J gave up 4 bases, with 12 bases separating them. This CDR3 has 14 amino acids. Germline CDR1 reads SGHDT; CDR2 reads YYEEEE. As DNA, the CDR3 is TGTGCCAGCAGCTTCCCGAGGGGACTCTATGGCTACACCTTC. Translation gives CASSFPRGLYGYTF.